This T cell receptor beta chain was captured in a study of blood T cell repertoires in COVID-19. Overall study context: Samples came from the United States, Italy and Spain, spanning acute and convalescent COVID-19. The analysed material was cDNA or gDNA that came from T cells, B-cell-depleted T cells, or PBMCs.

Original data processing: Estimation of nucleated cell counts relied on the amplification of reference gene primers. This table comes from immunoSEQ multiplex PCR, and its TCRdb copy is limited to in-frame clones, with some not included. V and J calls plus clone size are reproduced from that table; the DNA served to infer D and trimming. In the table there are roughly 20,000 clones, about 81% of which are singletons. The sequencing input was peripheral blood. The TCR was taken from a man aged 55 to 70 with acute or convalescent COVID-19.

The CDR3 DNA is TGTGCCAGCAGCTTATCCCCACTCCGGGGTCGGGCGTCCTACGAGCAGTACTTC. It is translated as CASSLSPLRGRASYEQYF. The chain joins TRBV7-2 to TRBJ2-7, with D possibly being TRBD2 (5 bases). The CDR3 sequence is 18 residues long. Trimming stripped 2 bases from V and 1 base from J, with 21 bases between. Germline V CDR1 and CDR2: SGHTA, FQGNSA.